The present TCR beta chain was sequenced within a study of cytomegalovirus exposure and HLA in healthy donors (dated by TCRdb to 2016 to 2017). In terms of the full investigation: In an earlier analysis of around 540 of the donors, 276 Gb of sequence data and roughly 100 million unique TCR beta sequences from roughly 200 million T cells were reported. The number of typed donors differed by locus: about 620-630 for A, B, C, DRB1 and DQB1; 500 to 550 for DQA1; around 580 for DPA1; and roughly 490 for DPB1. The study aimed to test whether signatures of past pathogen exposure could be identified by cataloging public T cell receptors. Every discovery cohort repertoire had been produced on one sequencing platform. To study patterns of TCR occurrence, a later analysis re-analyzed previously published TCR beta repertoires from 650 to 750 donors and added high-resolution HLA genotyping. High-throughput TCR immunosequencing, statistical association of individual TCRs with disease status, and machine learning were combined to predict cytomegalovirus infection status. An early release covering just under 650 HLA-typed donors comprised 250 to 350 gigabases of sequencing data and about 90 million unique TCR sequences. Along with the 666-subject first cohort, a separate validation cohort of over 90 different subjects was used. Of the roughly 400 genotyped donors, 65% to 90% were placed in the genetic ancestry cluster associated with self-reported Caucasian donors. A later genetic analysis used genome-wide SNP genotypes for about 65% of the roughly 670 donors, treating that subset as a discovery cohort. The T cell repertoires of under 750 subjects were profiled by immunosequencing and related to cytomegalovirus serostatus. Roughly 5 DR-DQ haplotypes were handled as single units for association and clustering, since linkage in the cohort was strong. Donor age, sex, ethnicity and CMV serostatus were compiled alongside the repertoire data. In an earlier analysis of 500 to 650 of the donors, high-throughput TCR beta sequencing was used to judge whether each TCR beta V gene segment behaved as functional or pseudogenic. In the later analysis, no new phenotypic data were used to find candidate immune exposures; instead, reliance was placed on TCR beta sequences and their occurrence across donors. Among about 370 genotyped donors of the cohort, an average of approximately 240,000 unique TCR beta nucleotide sequences was sequenced per donor, of which 15% to 20% were non-productive. HLA typing included class I and class II loci at four-digit resolution. What the authors observed across the whole study: Assigning TCR associations to individual alleles was difficult when HLA alleles, especially DR and DQ, strongly co-occurred. A few of the identified cytomegalovirus-associated TCR beta chains were confirmed in vitro to be specific for cytomegalovirus antigens. A further reported finding was that TCR beta sequences accurately predicted the HLA-A and HLA-B alleles for most subjects in the first cohort. Linkage disequilibrium might explain the correlated functional status among segregating V segments, but an unknown experimental factor could not be excluded. Compared with the approximately 670-donor mean, donors in an Asian-associated ancestry cluster had fewer N-insertions in productive TCRs, according to a later genetic analysis. According to a later analysis, TCR association rates differed among HLA loci, with DRB1 alleles showing the most associated TCRs and HLA-C alleles showing the fewest. Because the 87-base-pair reads could not distinguish some IMGT-functional V segments, including TRBV6-2 and TRBV6-3, those segments were excluded. The classifier was reported to diagnose cytomegalovirus status with high specificity and sensitivity in both the original cohort and the validation cohort. Most CMV-associated TCR beta chains appeared to be HLA-restricted in a later analysis, and the HLA associations seemed to be driven largely by CMV exposure. A total of about 180 TCR beta chains were listed by the study as associated with cytomegalovirus. Compared with equally common non-associated chains, HLA-associated TCR beta chains in a later analysis were more clonally expanded and had lower generation probabilities. V-gene and J-gene trimming of TCR beta chains was associated with a missense DCLRE1C variant in a later genetic analysis, and the association was replicated in an independent cohort. Most TCR sequences were seen in very few donors, while some public TCRs were found in many individuals. Because some donors lacked HLA typing at each locus, the association tests relied only on the typed subset. CMV serostatus was the only immune exposure information available for the cohort. According to a later analysis, parvovirus B19, influenza, CMV and Epstein-Barr virus appeared linked to several top co-occurrence clusters. A later analysis associated about 18,000 TCR beta sequences with specific HLA alleles at a false discovery rate of 0.05. The authors suggested that the approach could potentially be generalized to other disease states and immunological phenotypes. Only TCR beta chains were sequenced in this cohort, and the absence of alpha or paired-chain data limited detectable features. Presence/absence analyses assumed roughly uniform sequencing depth across donors, an assumption that may not hold. The sequencing pipeline was judged likely to have produced a cluster of highly shared sequence variants as a technical artifact. In an earlier analysis of around 500 of the donors, most TCR beta V segments appeared in productive rearrangements about 87% or about 30% of the time, broadly matching IMGT annotations. The earlier analysis of 587 of the donors excluded roughly 17 rarely observed V segments, including chromosome 9 orphons, because counts were too low.

Counted from cysteine to phenylalanine, this CDR3 has 16 amino acids. The read is trimmed to its CDR3 DNA, 48 bases read in frame from base 1. CDR1 and CDR2 are read off the germline V gene (reference sequence) as SGHNT and YYREEE. V loses 0 bases of germline sequence and J loses 6 bases, and the interval between the two ends is 13 bases. A note on this clone: Its antigen is currently not known. The sample holds no much larger clone one base away, and base qualities are not on file.

The cohort was made up of under 800 healthy bone marrow donors. At the time of sampling, all cohort members were nominally healthy, though unrecorded immune exposures were likely present. The donor was CMV seropositive and belonged to the group of 250 to 300 seropositive cohort members. A peripheral blood sample was collected from each donor, and TCR beta sequencing was performed on peripheral blood mononuclear cells. The Qiagen DNeasy Blood Extraction Kit was used to extract genomic DNA from the blood cell samples. Receptors were amplified or captured by the immunoSEQ multiplex PCR assay. For the multiplex PCR, a mixture combining 60 forward primers for TCR Vbeta segments and 13 reverse primers for TCR Jbeta segments was used. The CDR3 region of rearranged TCR beta genes was amplified from genomic DNA by a multiplex PCR assay. Amplified TCR beta libraries were sequenced as 87-base-pair reads on the Illumina HiSeq System. Per the authors' processing: A later analysis tallied 75 million to 85 million unique TCR beta chains across the 640 or so repertoires, and some 12 million of those chains were shared by two or more donors. Raw reads were error-corrected and collapsed into unique sequences with a nearest-neighbor algorithm that merged closely related sequences to remove PCR and sequencing errors. CDR3 sequences were aligned to IMGT reference sequences to assign V, D and J gene segments. For a sequence to be retained, a match of at least six nucleotides to both a V gene segment and a J gene segment was required. A rearrangement was called productive if the CDR3 had no stop codons and remained in frame with V and J, and every other rearrangement was called non-productive. Following IMGT convention, CDR3 was defined as the stretch from the second conserved V-encoded cysteine to the conserved J-encoded phenylalanine. Sequences without an unambiguous match to a single V gene segment were excluded from the earlier analysis of 500 to 700 of the donors. In an earlier analysis of approximately 550 of the donors, V segments were called functional above 56.7% productive rearrangements and were called segregating when the between-donor standard deviation exceeded 5%. A statistical classification framework was built to diagnose cytomegalovirus status from the catalog of TCR beta chain sequences. In a later analysis, TCR nucleotide sequences were compared against IMGT/GENE-DB human TR gene sequences so that V and J genes could be assigned. A later analysis assigned CDR3 sequences and most-parsimonious VDJ recombination scenarios with the TCRdist pipeline. In a later analysis, every TCR beta chain was defined by the combination of its CDR3 amino acid sequence and its V-gene family, and reads without a unique V-gene family were dropped. In a later analysis, approximately 590 highly shared, low-generation-probability nucleotide sequences were removed to address suspected cross-contamination and a sequencing artifact. For each public chain, a later analysis derived a clonal expansion index from normalized ranks of inferred template counts within each repertoire. In a later analysis, generation probabilities were computed using a VDJ recombination model fitted to out-of-frame rearrangements, and the results were checked against IGoR. Hypergeometric tests were used in a later analysis to score TCR-TCR, TCR-HLA and TCR-CMV co-occurrence, with a repertoire-size bias correction applied to the TCR pairs. False discovery rates were estimated in a later analysis by permuting HLA or CMV assignments 20 times. In a later analysis, co-occurring TCRs were grouped with DBSCAN, and TCRdist sequence similarity was added when clustering was performed within HLA-allele-positive subsets. For co-occurrence clustering, repertoires with fewer than 30,000 or more than 120,000 public chains were excluded, along with a handful of repertoires with anomalous nucleotide sharing. The table comes from immuneACCESS by way of TCRdb, which keeps in-frame sequences with V and J called. Part of the clones is missing from these tables; in studies checked, under half for an unresolved V gene and the rest for unknown reasons. V and J calls and clone size are as listed in that table; D and trimming were resolved from the DNA. Here the sample has 90,000 or so clones; approximately 71% occur a single time. The ten largest clones represent about a sixth of the sample.

This TCR derives from a woman between 18 and 29 years old in good health and CMV-seropositive. This chain joins TRBV5-4 to TRBJ1-6; no confident D gene assignment can be made. Material: PBMCs. The base sequence is TGTGCCAGCAGCTTGGGGTCGTCCCGAGGTAATTCACCCCTCCACTTT. The translation is CASSLGSSRGNSPLHF.